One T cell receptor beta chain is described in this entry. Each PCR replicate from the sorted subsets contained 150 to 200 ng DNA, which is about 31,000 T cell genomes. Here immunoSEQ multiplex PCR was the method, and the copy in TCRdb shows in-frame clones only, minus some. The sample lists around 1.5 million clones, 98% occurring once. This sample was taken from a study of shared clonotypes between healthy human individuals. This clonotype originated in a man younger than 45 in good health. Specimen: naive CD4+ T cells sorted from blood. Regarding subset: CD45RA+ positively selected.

The CDR3 DNA reads as TGCGCCAGCATATGCCCCAGGGGATACACTGAAGCTTTCTTT. It specifies CASICPRGYTEAFF. V gene TRBV10-1 combines with J gene TRBJ1-1; D possibly corresponds to TRBD1 (6 bases). The CDR3 consists of 14 residues. CDR1 and CDR2 from the germline V gene are WNHNN and SYGVQD (reference sequence). V lost 7 bases to trimming and J lost 3 bases, with 15 bases between them.